This TCR beta chain was retrieved from a study of siplizumab effects on memory and regulatory T cells. The CDR3 consists of 13 residues. Deletions cut 5 bases from V and 8 bases from J, with 15 bases between. In germline, CDR1 is LNHDA, CDR2 SQIVND (reference sequence). The table came from immunoSEQ multiplex PCR; TCRdb's copy has only in-frame clones and leaves some out. The data show approximately 60,000 clones, roughly 85% seen once. The TCR comes from a human donor in good health. The V call is TRBV19, the J call TRBJ1-2, with D perhaps TRBD1 (5 bases). Material: memory CD4+ T cells sorted from blood. The CDR3 loop reads CASSWDAITGYTF. CDR3 nucleotides: TGTGCCAGTAGTTGGGACGCGATTACGGGCTACACCTTC. Full variable domain (rest looked up from reference TRBV19 and TRBJ1-2): DGGITQSPKYLFRKEGQNVTLSCEQNLNHDAMYWYRQDPGQGLRLIYYSQIVNDFQKGDIAEGYSVSREKKESFPLTVTSAQKNPTAFYLCASSWDAITGYTFGSGTRLTVV.